The sequence of this T cell receptor beta chain was determined in a study of cytomegalovirus exposure and HLA in healthy donors. In the PCR, 60 Vbeta and 13 Jbeta primers were used. Repertoires were generated with immunoSEQ multiplex PCR, while TCRdb's copy carries only in-frame clones and drops some. The ten most abundant clones cover 3% to 3.5% of a sample with 100,000 or so clones. CDR3 size: 15 residues. CDR1 and CDR2 (germline): SGHAT, FQDESV (reference sequence). V lost 5 bases and J lost 5; bases outside the gene matches: 7. The rearrangement links TRBV11-1 to TRBJ2-3; 10 positions match TRBD2. What was sequenced was PBMCs. The receptor comes from a woman aged 25 to 45 in good health and CMV-seronegative. CDR3 protein: CASSEQSGRGDTQYF. As DNA, the CDR3 is TGTGCCAGCAGCGAACAAAGCGGGAGGGGAGATACGCAGTATTTT.